The 28 T cell receptor beta chains in this list originate from one sample, sequenced in a study of OX40 agonist ivuxolimab in advanced cancers. Method: immunoSEQ multiplex PCR; TCRdb's copy keeps in-frame clones and lacks some. The sample consists of over 60,000 clones, approximately 88% of them appearing once. Sequences were derived from CD4+ or CD8+ T cells sorted from blood, sampled in a trial of the OX40 agonist ivuxolimab. The receptors stem from an adult with an advanced solid tumor such as melanoma, head and neck, liver or kidney cancer.

The J gene is TRBJ1-6, the V gene TRBV6-6; TRBD1 might be the D (6 bases). This CDR3 has 15 amino acids. The germline gives CDR1 MNHNY, CDR2 SVGAGI (reference sequence). The V end lost 6 bases, the J end lost 6 bases, and 15 bases lay between the germline ends. CDR3 in amino acids: CASSRGQPSNSPLHF. For the CDR3, the DNA is TGTGCCAGCAGCCGAGGACAGCCCTCTAATTCACCCCTCCACTTT.

The chain uses TRBV19 and TRBJ1-6, with unresolved D. The V gene's germline CDR1 is LNHDA and CDR2 SQIVND (reference sequence). Trimming stripped 1 base from V and 14 bases from J, with 18 bases between. The CDR3 extends over 15 amino acids. The CDR3 DNA follows: TGTGCCAGTAGTATAGGGTGGGCGCAGGATCGGACCCTCCACTTT. As protein: CASSIGWAQDRTLHF.

The CDR3, as DNA: TGTGCCACCGGCCGCGGGGGGGTAAGGACTGAAGCTTTCTTT. As protein: CATGRGGVRTEAFF. The chain combines TRBV15 with TRBJ1-1, with D possibly matching TRBD1 (5 bases). Germline loops: CDR1 LNHNV, CDR2 YYDKDF (reference sequence). The CDR3 runs 14 residues. V gave up 8 bases and J gave up 5 bases, with 18 bases separating them. Complete variable domain (other parts from reference TRBV15 and TRBJ1-1): DAMVIQNPRYQVTQFGKPVTLSCSQTLNHNVMYWYQQKSSQAPKLLFHYYDKDFNNEADTPDNFQSRRPNTSFCFLDIRSPGLGDTAMYLCATGRGGVRTEAFFGQGTRLTVV.

The rearrangement uses TRBV7-8 and TRBJ1-1; 8 bases match TRBD1. The CDR3 runs 18 residues. The germline gives CDR1 SGHVS, CDR2 FQNEAQ. Trimming cost V 0 bases and J 5 bases; bases outside gene matches: 14. CDR3 coding DNA: TGTGCCAGCAGCTTAGCGCTGGCAGGGGGCAGCTGGGTTACTGAAGCTTTCTTT. Protein sequence: CASSLALAGGSWVTEAFF.

The chain links TRBV7-3 to TRBJ2-1; the D gene is possibly TRBD2 (6 bases). Trimming cost V 3 bases and J 6 bases, with 9 bases left between them. Germline-derived CDR1 and CDR2 are SGHTA and FQGTGA. This CDR3 spans 13 amino acids. This CDR3 reads CASSFLRGNEQFF. Here the CDR3 DNA reads TGTGCCAGCAGCTTTCTGCGGGGCAATGAGCAGTTCTTC.

This clone was seen once. This chain joins TRBV18 and TRBJ1-5; 7 bases agree with TRBD1. The CDR3 is made up of 14 amino acids. Germline CDR1 is KGHSH and CDR2 is LQKENI. Losses at the gene ends were 3 bases for V and 3 bases for J; bases not matched to a gene: 2. CDR3 DNA: TGTGCCAGCTCACCCGACAGGGTCAATCAGCCCCAGCATTTT. As protein: CASSPDRVNQPQHF.

This clone was seen more than once but under ten times. The chain links TRBV27 to TRBJ1-6; D ambiguous. Trimming shortened V by 2 bases and J by 0 bases, and 8 bases separated the two germline ends. The CDR3 has 16 residues. The germline V gene encodes CDR1 MNHEY and CDR2 SMNVEV (reference sequence). The DNA of the CDR3 is TGTGCCAGCAGTTTAAGCGTGGTCTCCTATAATTCACCCCTCCACTTT. Residues: CASSLSVVSYNSPLHF.

This rearrangement joins TRBV10-3 to TRBJ2-1; TRBD2 aligns across 9 bases. The germline V gene encodes CDR1 ENHRY and CDR2 SYGVKD. V lost 6 bases, J lost 2 bases, and 2 bases stayed unmatched. The CDR3 contains 14 residues. The CDR3 bases are TGTGCCATCAGACTAGCGGGCGCCTACAATGAGCAGTTCTTC. This sequence encodes CAIRLAGAYNEQFF.

CDR3 sequence reads: CASSLVGTGNSPLHF. The DNA of the CDR3 is TGTGCCAGCAGCTTGGTAGGGACAGGGAATTCACCCCTCCACTTT. This rearrangement joins TRBV5-6 to TRBJ1-6; 9 nucleotides align to TRBD1. This CDR3 is 15 amino acids long. V was pared by 0 bases and J by 7 bases, with 2 bases of the junction left unmatched. CDR1 SGHDT and CDR2 YYEEEE come from the germline V gene.

The chain employs TRBV7-9 and TRBJ1-1, with D unresolved. Trimming removed 1 base at V and 4 bases at J, with 10 bases between. This CDR3 has 14 amino acids. Looked up from germline, CDR1 is SEHNR and CDR2 is FQNEAQ (reference sequence). For the CDR3, the DNA is TGTGCCAGCAGCTTAGGCGGCGGTAGCACTGAAGCTTTCTTT. Its protein is CASSLGGGSTEAFF.

The chain employs TRBV4-1 and TRBJ2-3; D is possibly TRBD1 (7 bases). Germline V lookup: CDR1 MGHRA, CDR2 YSYEKL. The CDR3 consists of 16 residues. Trimming shortened V by 6 bases and J by 0 bases, and 16 bases separated the two germline ends. The DNA for the CDR3 is TGCGCCAGCAGTCCCGGAGGGGGCTGGAGCACAGATACGCAGTATTTT. Translated: CASSPGGGWSTDTQYF.

This clone showed up just a few times. The chain recombines TRBV29-1 with TRBJ1-2; TRBD1 matches 10 bases. The CDR3 totals 12 residues. Per the germline V gene, CDR1 is SQVTM and CDR2 is ANQGSEA. Trimming cost V 6 bases and J 6 bases; bases outside gene matches: 4. The CDR3 coding sequence is TGCAGCGTATCGGACAGGGGGGATGGCTACACCTTC. It yields the protein CSVSDRGDGYTF.

J is TRBJ2-3 and V is TRBV28, with no clear D. This CDR3 spans 13 amino acids. CDR1 is MDHEN, CDR2 SYDVKM, per germline. The V and J ends lost 7 bases and 7 bases respectively, with 15 bases between them. DNA of the CDR3: TGTGCCAGCACCCAACCCCCTCCGAATACGCAGTATTTT. This codes for CASTQPPPNTQYF.

This sequence joins TRBV19 and TRBJ2-3, with TRBD2 identical over 8 bases. V lost 9 bases and J lost 1; bases outside the gene matches: 9. The V gene's germline CDR1 is LNHDA and CDR2 SQIVND (reference sequence). CDR3 size: 15 residues. CDR3 in amino acids: CASSSGSRGTDTQYF. CDR3 nucleotide sequence: TGTGCCAGCAGCAGCGGGAGCCGGGGCACAGATACGCAGTATTTT.

On this clone: The identical CDR3 is also encoded by other nucleotide sequences in the sample. The DNA for the CDR3 is TGTGCCAGCAGCTTAGGCGGCGGAGGGGGTCAGCCCCAGCATTTT. Translation: CASSLGGGGGQPQHF. The V call is TRBV7-6, the J call TRBJ1-5, with a weak D call TRBD1 (6 bases). V was shortened by 1 base and J by 6 bases, with 13 bases between the two germline ends. The CDR3 totals 15 residues. The germline CDR1 and CDR2 sequences are SGHVS and FNYEAQ.

On this clone itself: Relative to the germline gene, one junction end is altered; a read error may explain this. The chain recombines TRBV2 with TRBJ2-7; tentatively, D is TRBD1 or TRBD2 (6 bases each). This CDR3 comprises 15 residues. Germline CDR1 reads SNHLY; CDR2 reads FYNNEI. The chain's CDR3 is CASRTGGAGSFEQYF. CDR3 in DNA: TGTGCCAGCAGGACCGGGGGCGCGGGGTCCTTCGAGCAGTACTTC.

The rearrangement links TRBV6-1 to TRBJ1-2; a weak D match, TRBD1 (6 bases). Germline-derived CDR1 and CDR2 are MNHNS and SASEGT. The CDR3 runs 15 residues. Between the trimmed V and J ends, which lost 4 bases and 2 bases, there was a span of 14 bases. The CDR3 here is CASSVGHQINYGYTF. The CDR3 DNA is TGTGCCAGCAGTGTGGGACACCAAATCAACTATGGCTACACCTTC.

This clone was detected a few times. The chain links TRBV28 to TRBJ1-1, with D uncertain. This CDR3 has 14 residues. Germline-derived CDR1 and CDR2 are MDHEN and SYDVKM. Deletions cut 5 bases from V and 6 bases from J, with 16 bases between. The CDR3 DNA is TGTGCCAGCAGTCCCCGACTAGTAAGGTCTGAAGCTTTCTTT. Translated, it gives CASSPRLVRSEAFF.

The J gene is TRBJ2-3, the V gene TRBV5-1, with TRBD2 matching over 8 bases. Germline lookup yields CDR1 SGHRS and CDR2 YFSETQ. The CDR3 has 17 amino acids. Trimming removed 1 base from V and 3 bases from J; junction bases left unmatched: 10. The CDR3 DNA reads as TGCGCCAGCAGCTTGATAGGGCGCGGGGGGCGGACAGATACGCAGTATTTT. Its protein is CASSLIGRGGRTDTQYF.

The genes are TRBV7-9 and TRBJ1-2, with a weak D call TRBD1 (6 bases). The V end lost 5 bases, the J end lost 4 bases, and 17 bases lay between the germline ends. CDR3 length: 15 residues. Germline lookup yields CDR1 SEHNR and CDR2 FQNEAQ (reference sequence). CDR3 coding DNA: TGTGCCAGCAGCGTAGGGGGACCCCGAAGCTATGGCTACACCTTC. Its translation is CASSVGGPRSYGYTF.

This clone has only a few counts. This sequence joins TRBV9 and TRBJ1-1; D possibly corresponds to TRBD1 (6 bases). Per germline, CDR1 SGDLS and CDR2 YYNGEE. The CDR3 covers 14 residues. Trimming removed 1 base from V and 5 bases from J, with 12 bases in between. The CDR3 nucleotides read TGTGCCAGCAGCGTAAGGGGGGTTGGGACTGAAGCTTTCTTT. Amino acids: CASSVRGVGTEAFF.

V gene TRBV6-1 combines with J gene TRBJ1-2; D call uncertain. CDR1 MNHNS and CDR2 SASEGT come from the germline V gene. The CDR3 is made up of 12 amino acids. The ends were cut back, 7 bases at V and 3 bases at J, with 9 bases in the middle. CDR3: CASKSQYYGYTF. DNA for the CDR3: TGTGCCAGCAAGTCACAGTACTATGGCTACACCTTC.

This clone was counted once. V usage is TRBV5-8 and J usage is TRBJ1-1, with D tentatively TRBD1 (5 bases). Germline lookup yields CDR1 SGHTS and CDR2 YDEGEE. Between the trimmed V and J ends, which lost 3 bases and 0 bases, there was a span of 15 bases. CDR3 length: 16 residues. The CDR3 reads CASSSPGPLMNTEAFF. The DNA of the CDR3 is TGTGCCAGCAGCTCTCCGGGACCCTTAATGAACACTGAAGCTTTCTTT. Full variable domain (remainder filled in from reference TRBV5-8 and TRBJ1-1): EAGVTQSPTHLIKTRGQQATLRCSPISGHTSVYWYQQALGLGLQFLLWYDEGEERNRGNFPPRFSGRQFPNYSSELNVNALELEDSALYLCASSSPGPLMNTEAFFGQGTRLTVV.

This rearrangement joins TRBV4-1 to TRBJ1-5; possible D gene TRBD1, 5 bases. This CDR3 contains 14 residues. Germline V lookup: CDR1 MGHRA, CDR2 YSYEKL. V shed 3 bases and J shed 4 bases, with 10 bases lying between them. In DNA, the CDR3 is TGCGCCAGCAGCCAGGCCGGGGGTAATCAGCCCCAGCATTTT. Translated, it gives CASSQAGGNQPQHF.

This clone is a singleton in its sample. This rearrangement joins TRBV7-2 to TRBJ2-1; 11 bases map to TRBD1. Germline V CDR1 and CDR2: SGHTA, FQGNSA. V lost 7 bases and J lost 5; bases outside the gene matches: 4. This CDR3 spans 14 amino acids. CDR3 DNA sequence: TGTGCCAGCACCCTGGACAGGGGGCACAATGAGCAGTTCTTC. It specifies CASTLDRGHNEQFF.

The rearrangement uses TRBV7-2 and TRBJ2-5; D is possibly TRBD1 (5 bases). In germline, CDR1 is SGHTA, CDR2 FQGNSA. The CDR3 sequence is 14 residues long. Trimming cost V 5 bases and J 1 base, with 11 bases left between them. The CDR3 DNA is TGTGCCAGCAGCACCCGACAGAGCCAAGAGACCCAGTACTTC. Residues: CASSTRQSQETQYF.

The gene calls are TRBV25-1 and TRBJ1-3; D not resolved. V shed 3 bases and J shed 3 bases, with 12 bases lying between them. The CDR3 spans 15 residues. Germline V gene lookup returns CDR1 MGHDK and CDR2 SYGVNS. The CDR3, as DNA: TGTGCCAGCAGTGATTTGGGAGCCTTTGGAAACACCATATATTTT. It is translated as CASSDLGAFGNTIYF. The whole variable domain, filled in from reference TRBV25-1 and TRBJ1-3, reads EADIYQTPRYLVIGTGKKITLECSQTMGHDKMYWYQQDPGMELHLIHYSYGVNSTEKGDLSSESTVSRIRTEHFPLTLESARPSHTSQYLCASSDLGAFGNTIYFGEGSWLTVV.

The genes are TRBV6-6 and TRBJ1-4; D remains ambiguous. Per germline, CDR1 MNHNY and CDR2 SVGAGI (reference sequence). The CDR3 contains 16 residues. V was pared by 3 bases and J by 0 bases, with 11 bases between. CDR3 loop: CASSYASVTTNEKLFF. The CDR3 DNA is TGTGCCAGCAGTTATGCATCGGTTACAACTAATGAAAAACTGTTTTTT.